This TCR beta chain came from a study of cytomegalovirus exposure and HLA in healthy donors. Germline CDR1 reads SGHTA; CDR2 reads FQGNSA. Germline trimming cut 5 bases from V and 10 bases from J; bases unmatched to any gene: 19. The CDR3 is 18 amino acids. Study-wide results and caveats: There were some public TCRs occurring in many donors, but most TCR sequences were rare. In an earlier analysis, productive rearrangement rates for most beta V segments clustered near 87% or 30%.

Notes on this clone: The target antigen is unknown.

The PCR was carried out with 60 Vbeta primers and 13 Jbeta primers. This table comes from immunoSEQ multiplex PCR, and its TCRdb copy is limited to in-frame clones, with some not included. The data show some 250,000 clones, roughly 87% seen once. The sequence was collected from a middle-aged woman in good health and CMV-seropositive. Sequenced input: PBMCs. The chain joins TRBV7-2 to TRBJ2-1; 11 bases match TRBD2. In DNA, the CDR3 is TGTGCCAGCAGCCAACGCTTCCTAGCGGGAGGTCCTACTGGGGAGCAGTTCTTC. This sequence encodes CASSQRFLAGGPTGEQFF.